The next 9 T cell receptor beta chains were all read from a single sample in a study of blood T cell repertoires in COVID-19. Data came from immunoSEQ multiplex PCR; TCRdb stores just in-frame clones and leaves some out. Altogether about 270,000 clones are present, 88% being singletons, with the ten largest covering roughly 2%. The sample consisted of PBMCs or T cells enriched from blood (not recorded which). All receptors derive from a woman aged 55-69 years in a cohort exposed to, infected with or recovered from COVID-19 (not recorded which).

This chain uses TRBV5-8 with TRBJ1-2; 8 nucleotides line up with TRBD1. Germline V lookup: CDR1 SGHTS, CDR2 YDEGEE. The CDR3 runs 15 residues. The V and J ends lost 4 bases and 8 bases, in that order; junction bases with no gene match: 13. CDR3 sequence: CASSRVDREMWGYTF. The DNA of the CDR3 is TGTGCCAGCAGCCGCGTGGACAGGGAGATGTGGGGCTACACCTTC.

The chain's CDR3 is CASSPLSAGVATGELFF. The CDR3 DNA reads as TGTGCCAGCAGCCCTCTCTCAGCGGGAGTAGCCACCGGGGAGCTGTTTTTT. The chain employs TRBV5-6 and TRBJ2-2; 8 bases align to TRBD2. This CDR3 is built from 17 residues. Germline V lookup: CDR1 SGHDT, CDR2 YYEEEE. The V and J ends lost 4 bases and 4 bases, in that order; junction bases with no gene match: 12.

The rearrangement uses TRBV20-1 and TRBJ2-7; D unclear. The V gene's germline CDR1 is DFQATT and CDR2 SNEGSKA (reference sequence). The CDR3 totals 11 residues. Trimming removed 5 bases from V and 7 bases from J, with 12 bases in between. The CDR3 nucleotides read TGCAGTGCTTCTACCCTAGGTGAGCAGTACTTC. Its protein product is CSASTLGEQYF.

The CDR3 sequence is CASSLATNANYGYTF. CDR3 DNA sequence: TGTGCCAGCAGCCTGGCTACTAACGCGAACTATGGCTACACCTTC. This chain uses TRBV7-9 with TRBJ1-2; no reliable D call. Germline V lookup: CDR1 SEHNR, CDR2 FQNEAQ (reference sequence). Trimming cost V 5 bases and J 2 bases, with 15 bases left between them. The CDR3 covers 15 residues.

The V call is TRBV6-5, the J call TRBJ1-6, with D possibly matching TRBD1 (5 bases). V was shortened by 8 bases and J by 10 bases, with 18 bases between the two germline ends. Germline values: CDR1 MNHEY, CDR2 SVGAGI. The CDR3 has 14 residues. CDR3 nucleotide sequence: TGTGCCAGCTCCCAAGGAAGGGGTAGGTCACCCCTCCACTTT. Amino acids: CASSQGRGRSPLHF.

The rearrangement links TRBV9 to TRBJ2-1; 13 nucleotides align to TRBD2. CDR1 SGDLS and CDR2 YYNGEE come from the germline V gene. V was pared by 4 bases and J by 13 bases, with 8 bases of the junction left unmatched. This CDR3 region has 14 residues. The CDR3, as DNA: TGTGCCAGCAGCTCAGAACTAGCGGGAGGGAGACAGTTCTTC. It specifies CASSSELAGGRQFF.

The chain has TRBV30 and TRBJ1-2; perhaps TRBD1 as D (6 bases). Germline assignment: CDR1 GTSNPN and CDR2 SVGIG (reference sequence). The CDR3 is made up of 11 amino acids. Trimming left V 4 bases short and J 6 bases short, with 9 bases between. CDR3 residues: CAWIQGNGYTF. The CDR3 region has the DNA TGTGCCTGGATCCAGGGGAATGGCTACACCTTC. Drawing the rest from reference TRBV30 and TRBJ1-2, the complete variable domain is SQTIHQWPATLVQPVGSPLSLECTVEGTSNPNLYWYRQAAGRGLQLLFYSVGIGQISSEVPQNLSASRPQDRQFILSSKKLLLSDSGFYLCAWIQGNGYTFGSGTRLTVV.

V and J are TRBV11-3 and TRBJ2-1, with a tentative D call TRBD2 (5 bases). The CDR3 runs 15 residues. Trimming stripped 1 base from V and 1 base from J, with 8 bases between. Germline V gene lookup returns CDR1 SGHNT and CDR2 YENEEA. CDR3 DNA sequence: TGTGCCAGCAGCTTAGCAGCGGCGTCCTACAATGAGCAGTTCTTC. Its translation is CASSLAAASYNEQFF.

The J gene is TRBJ2-7, the V gene TRBV3-1 (or the pseudogene TRBV3-2), with TRBD1 matching over 9 bases. After removal of 4 bases from V and 7 bases from J, the junction contained 23 bases not matched to a gene. Germline V gene sequence: CDR1 LGHDT, CDR2 YNNKEL (reference sequence). This CDR3 region has 19 residues. The CDR3 here is CASSPLDGKGQGVGEEQYF. CDR3 coding DNA: TGTGCCAGCAGCCCCCTCGACGGTAAGGGACAGGGAGTGGGTGAGGAGCAGTACTTC.